The clone carrying this TCR beta chain was picked up many times. The antigen is unknown. The data were obtained in a study of CD8 T cells in ankylosing spondylitis. Findings and limits, study-wide: The authors reported significant enrichment of disease-linked clones in matched ankylosing spondylitis synovial fluid. Fewer than 10 highly homologous variants formed a TCR beta motif that appeared characteristic of ankylosing spondylitis blood. Previous work reported some of these motif variants in the synovial fluid and blood of reactive arthritis.

Quantitative barcoded 5'-RACE was used to prepare TCR beta libraries. TCRdb re-called the 5' RACE reads through MiXCR, storing one row per CDR3 protein. This table holds roughly 46,000 distinct CDR3 sequences, 3.5% to 4% found once. Germline V gives CDR1 SGDLS, CDR2 YYNGEE. V lost 4 bases, J lost 2 bases, and 4 bases stayed unmatched. The CDR3 has 14 amino acids. The source is a female donor with ankylosing spondylitis or in good health (not recorded which). The rearrangement uses TRBV9 and TRBJ2-5, with 8 bases that match TRBD1. The sequenced material came from blood, either unsorted or a sorted T cell fraction (not recorded which). The CDR3 here is CASSQTGAQETQYF. CDR3 nucleotides: TGTGCCAGCAGCCAGACAGGGGCGCAAGAGACCCAGTACTTC.